This T cell receptor beta chain derives from a study of T-cell memory formation after mild COVID-19. For the study at large: Clusters of TCRs were largely donor specific.

Study-wide findings and caveats: Detection of some responders pre-infection suggested pre-existing cross-reactive memory T cells participated. Of the contracting clones, CD4+ ones lay mainly in CM and EM, and CD8+ ones in EMRA.

As concerns this clonotype: Its antigen remains unidentified.

The V end was cut by 8 bases, the J end by 5 bases, with 15 bases between. This CDR3 is 13 amino acids long. Germline loops: CDR1 LNHDA, CDR2 SQIVND (reference sequence). Researchers used 5'RACE with constant-segment primers to make TCR alpha and TCR beta cDNA libraries that carry sample barcodes and UMIs. Via MiXCR, TCRdb re-called the 5' RACE reads, giving one row per CDR3 protein. This sample carries roughly 310,000 distinct CDR3 sequences, 15% of them seen once, and the ten largest clones take roughly 20%. Input material: PBMCs or a T cell subset sorted from them (not recorded which). The TCR comes from a man aged 18 to 30 who had mild COVID-19 (a few samples of this study predate the infection). Cell type and time point are not known. The chain employs TRBV19 and TRBJ1-1, with D possibly matching TRBD1 (6 bases). The CDR3 loop is CASRTGARTEAFF. CDR3 DNA: TGTGCCAGTCGGACGGGGGCAAGGACTGAAGCTTTCTTT.